The entry that follows covers one T cell receptor (beta chain) sequence. The data were obtained in a study of blood T cell repertoires in COVID-19. Study information: There were acute and convalescent COVID-19 samples, and they came from the United States, Italy and Spain. From T cells, B-cell-depleted T cells, or PBMCs came the material, which was cDNA or gDNA.

V was pared by 5 bases and J by 4 bases, with 2 bases of the junction left unmatched. The CDR3 extends over 14 amino acids. Per the germline V gene, CDR1 is MNHEY and CDR2 is SMNVEV (reference sequence). Per the study methods: Reference gene primer amplification yielded estimated nucleated cell counts. Clones were read by immunoSEQ multiplex PCR, and TCRdb kept only the in-frame ones, dropping some. D and trimming come from the DNA, and the V and J calls and clone size come from that table. The sample lists about 280,000 clones; around nine tenths were seen once. The source material was peripheral blood. This chain uses TRBV27 with TRBJ2-5, with 12 bases identical to TRBD2. The source is a woman aged 30 to 39 with COVID-19, enrolled during active disease. The CDR3: CASSLLAGGETQYF. In DNA form, the CDR3 reads TGTGCCAGCAGTCTACTAGCGGGGGGAGAGACCCAGTACTTC.